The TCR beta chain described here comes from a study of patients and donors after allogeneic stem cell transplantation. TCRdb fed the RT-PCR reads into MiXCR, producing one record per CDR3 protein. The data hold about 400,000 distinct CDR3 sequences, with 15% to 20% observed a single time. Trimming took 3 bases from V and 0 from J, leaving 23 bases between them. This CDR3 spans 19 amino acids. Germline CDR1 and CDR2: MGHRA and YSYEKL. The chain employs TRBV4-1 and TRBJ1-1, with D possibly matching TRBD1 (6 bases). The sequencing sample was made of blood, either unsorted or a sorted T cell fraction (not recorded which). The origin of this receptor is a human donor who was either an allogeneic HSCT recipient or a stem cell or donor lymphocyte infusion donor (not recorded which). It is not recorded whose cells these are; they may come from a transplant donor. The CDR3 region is CASSHPRGQGPTMNTEAFF. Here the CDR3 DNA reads TGCGCCAGCAGCCACCCCAGAGGGCAGGGGCCAACCATGAACACTGAAGCTTTCTTT.